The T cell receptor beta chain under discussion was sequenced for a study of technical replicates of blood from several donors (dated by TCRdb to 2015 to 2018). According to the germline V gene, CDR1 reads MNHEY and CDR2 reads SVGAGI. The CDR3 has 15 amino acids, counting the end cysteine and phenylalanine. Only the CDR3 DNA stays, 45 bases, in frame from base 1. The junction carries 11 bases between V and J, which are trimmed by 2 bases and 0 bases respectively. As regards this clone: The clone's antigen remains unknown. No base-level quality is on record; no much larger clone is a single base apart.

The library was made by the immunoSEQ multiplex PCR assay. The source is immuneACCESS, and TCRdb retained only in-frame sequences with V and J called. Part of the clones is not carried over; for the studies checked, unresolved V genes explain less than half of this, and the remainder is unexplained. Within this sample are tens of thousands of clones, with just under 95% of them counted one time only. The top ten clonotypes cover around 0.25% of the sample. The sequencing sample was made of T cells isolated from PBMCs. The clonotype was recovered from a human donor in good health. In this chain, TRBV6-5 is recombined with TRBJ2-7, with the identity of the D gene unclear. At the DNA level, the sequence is TGTGCCAGCAGTTACGGGCCCATGAGCTCCTACGAGCAGTACTTC. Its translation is CASSYGPMSSYEQYF.